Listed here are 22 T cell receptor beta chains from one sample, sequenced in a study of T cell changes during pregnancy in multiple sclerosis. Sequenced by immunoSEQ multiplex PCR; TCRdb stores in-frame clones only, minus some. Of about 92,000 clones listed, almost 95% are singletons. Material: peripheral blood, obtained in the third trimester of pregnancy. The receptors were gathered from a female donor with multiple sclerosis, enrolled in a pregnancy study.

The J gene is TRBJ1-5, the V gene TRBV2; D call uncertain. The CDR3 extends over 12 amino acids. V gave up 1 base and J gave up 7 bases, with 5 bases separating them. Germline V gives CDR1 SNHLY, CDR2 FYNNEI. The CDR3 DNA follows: TGTGCCAGCAGTGAAGGGGCCCAGCCCCAGCATTTT. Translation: CASSEGAQPQHF.

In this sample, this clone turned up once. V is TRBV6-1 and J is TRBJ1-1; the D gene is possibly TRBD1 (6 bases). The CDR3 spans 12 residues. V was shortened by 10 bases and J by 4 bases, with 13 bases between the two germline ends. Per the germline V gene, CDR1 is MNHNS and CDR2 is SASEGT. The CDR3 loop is CATGRGGTEAFF. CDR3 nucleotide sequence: TGTGCCACGGGGAGGGGGGGCACTGAAGCTTTCTTT.

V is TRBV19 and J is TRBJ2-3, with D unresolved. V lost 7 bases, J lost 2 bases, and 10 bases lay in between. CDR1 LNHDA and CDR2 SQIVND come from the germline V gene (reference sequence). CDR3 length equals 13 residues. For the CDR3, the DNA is TGTGCCAGTACCTCGCGGCTCACAGATACGCAGTATTTT. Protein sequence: CASTSRLTDTQYF.

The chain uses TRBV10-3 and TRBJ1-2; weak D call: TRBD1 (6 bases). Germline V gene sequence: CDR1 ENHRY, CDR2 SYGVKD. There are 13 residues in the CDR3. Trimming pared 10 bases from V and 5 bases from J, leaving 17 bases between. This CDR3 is CATGQTVGYGYTF. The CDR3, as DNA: TGTGCCACCGGACAGACGGTTGGGTATGGCTACACCTTC.

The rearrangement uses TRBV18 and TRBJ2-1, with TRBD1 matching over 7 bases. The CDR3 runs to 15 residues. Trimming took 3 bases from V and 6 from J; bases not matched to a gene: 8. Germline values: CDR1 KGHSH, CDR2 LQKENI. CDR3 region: CASSPGQRAFNEQFF. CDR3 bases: TGTGCCAGCTCACCGGGACAGAGGGCTTTCAATGAGCAGTTCTTC.

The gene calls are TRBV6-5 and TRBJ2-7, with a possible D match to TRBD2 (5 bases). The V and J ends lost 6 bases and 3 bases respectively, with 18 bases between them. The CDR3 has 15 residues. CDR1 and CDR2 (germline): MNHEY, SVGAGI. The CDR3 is CASRRGGPGFYEQYF. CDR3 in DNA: TGTGCCAGCAGGCGTGGAGGCCCGGGGTTCTACGAGCAGTACTTC.

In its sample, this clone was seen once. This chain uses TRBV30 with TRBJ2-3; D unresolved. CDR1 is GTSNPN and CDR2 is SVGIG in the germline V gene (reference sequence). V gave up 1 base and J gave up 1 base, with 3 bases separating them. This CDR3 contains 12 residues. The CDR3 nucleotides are TGTGCCTGGAGTGCAGGCACAGATACGCAGTATTTT. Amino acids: CAWSAGTDTQYF.

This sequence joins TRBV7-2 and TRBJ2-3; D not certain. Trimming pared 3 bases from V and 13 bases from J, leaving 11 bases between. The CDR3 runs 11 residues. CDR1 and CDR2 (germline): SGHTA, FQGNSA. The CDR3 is CASSFKTEEYF. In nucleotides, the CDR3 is TGTGCCAGCAGCTTTAAGACTGAGGAGTATTTT.

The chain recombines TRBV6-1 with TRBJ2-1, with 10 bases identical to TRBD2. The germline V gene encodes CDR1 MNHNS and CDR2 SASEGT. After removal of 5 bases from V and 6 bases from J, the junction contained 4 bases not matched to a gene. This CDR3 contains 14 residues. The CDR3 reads CASSPSGSTNEQFF. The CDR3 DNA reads TGTGCCAGCAGTCCTAGCGGGAGTACCAATGAGCAGTTCTTC.

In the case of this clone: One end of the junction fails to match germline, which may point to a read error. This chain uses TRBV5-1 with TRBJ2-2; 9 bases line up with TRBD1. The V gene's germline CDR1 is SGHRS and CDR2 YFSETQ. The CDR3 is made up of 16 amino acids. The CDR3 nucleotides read TGCGCCAGCAGAAACACCGGGACAGGGAACGCCGGGGAGCTGTTTTTT. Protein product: CASRNTGTGNAGELFF.

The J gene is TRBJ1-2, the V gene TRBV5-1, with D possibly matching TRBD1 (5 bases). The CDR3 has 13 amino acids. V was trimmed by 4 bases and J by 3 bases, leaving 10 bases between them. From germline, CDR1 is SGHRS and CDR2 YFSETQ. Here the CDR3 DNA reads TGCGCCAGCAGCACGGGACTCGACTATGGCTACACCTTC. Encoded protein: CASSTGLDYGYTF.

The CDR3 DNA reads as TGTGCCAGCAGACCGACAGGGGGTGATCGGGAGGAGCTGTTTTTT. This gives the protein CASRPTGGDREELFF. The genes are TRBV28 and TRBJ2-2; 9 nucleotides line up with TRBD1. The germline CDR1 and CDR2 sequences are MDHEN and SYDVKM. The CDR3 has 15 amino acids. With 6 bases clipped from V and 10 bases from J, the junction kept 12 bases outside the gene matches. Filled out from reference TRBV28 and TRBJ2-2, the complete variable domain reads DVKVTQSSRYLVKRTGEKVFLECVQDMDHENMFWYRQDPGLGLRLIYFSYDVKMKEKGDIPEGYSVSREKKERFSLILESASTNQTSMYLCASRPTGGDREELFFGEGSRLTVL.

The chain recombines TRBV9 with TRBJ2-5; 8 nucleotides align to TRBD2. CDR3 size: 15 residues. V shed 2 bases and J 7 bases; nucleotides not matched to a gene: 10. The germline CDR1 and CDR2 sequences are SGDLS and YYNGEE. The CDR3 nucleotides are TGTGCCAGCAGCGTGTCGACGGGAGGGCCGGTGACCCAGTACTTC. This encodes CASSVSTGGPVTQYF.

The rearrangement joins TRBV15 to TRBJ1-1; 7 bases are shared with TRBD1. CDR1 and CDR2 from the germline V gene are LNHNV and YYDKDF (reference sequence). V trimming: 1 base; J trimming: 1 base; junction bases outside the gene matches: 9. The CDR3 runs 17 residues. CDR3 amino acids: CATSRARGQPRNTEAFF. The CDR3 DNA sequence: TGTGCCACCAGCAGAGCAAGGGGACAGCCAAGGAACACTGAAGCTTTCTTT.

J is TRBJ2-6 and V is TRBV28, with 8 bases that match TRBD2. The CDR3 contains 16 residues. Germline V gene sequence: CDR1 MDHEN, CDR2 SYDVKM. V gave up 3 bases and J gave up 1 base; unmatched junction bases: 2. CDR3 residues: CASSLAGGSGANVLTF. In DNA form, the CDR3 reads TGTGCCAGCAGTTTGGCGGGAGGATCTGGGGCCAACGTCCTGACTTTC.

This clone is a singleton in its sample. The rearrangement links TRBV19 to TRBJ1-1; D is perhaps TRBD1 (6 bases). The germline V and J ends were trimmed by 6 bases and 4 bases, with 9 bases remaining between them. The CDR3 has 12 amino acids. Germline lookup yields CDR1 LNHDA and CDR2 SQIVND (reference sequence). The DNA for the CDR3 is TGTGCCAGTAGGGACAGTATCACTGAAGCTTTCTTT. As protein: CASRDSITEAFF.

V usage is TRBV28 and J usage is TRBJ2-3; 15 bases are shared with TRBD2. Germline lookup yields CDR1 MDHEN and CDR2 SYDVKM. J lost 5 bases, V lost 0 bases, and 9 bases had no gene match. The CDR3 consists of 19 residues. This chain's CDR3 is CASSLWGTSGRTGEDTQYF. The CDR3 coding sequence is TGTGCCAGCAGTTTATGGGGGACTAGCGGGAGGACCGGGGAAGATACGCAGTATTTT.

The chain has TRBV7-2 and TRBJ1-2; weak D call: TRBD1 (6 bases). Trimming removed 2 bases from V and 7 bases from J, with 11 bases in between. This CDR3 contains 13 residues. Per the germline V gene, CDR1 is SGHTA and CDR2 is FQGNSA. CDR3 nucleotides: TGTGCCAGCAGCTTACAGGGGATGAGTGGCTACACCTTC. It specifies CASSLQGMSGYTF. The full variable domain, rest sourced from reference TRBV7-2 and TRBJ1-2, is GAGVSQSPSNKVTEKGKDVELRCDPISGHTALYWYRQSLGQGLEFLIYFQGNSAPDKSGLPSDRFSAERTGGSVSTLTIQRTQQEDSAVYLCASSLQGMSGYTFGSGTRLTVV.

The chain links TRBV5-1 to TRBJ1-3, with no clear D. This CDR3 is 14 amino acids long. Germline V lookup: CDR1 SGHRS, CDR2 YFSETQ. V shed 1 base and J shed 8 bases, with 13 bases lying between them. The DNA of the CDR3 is TGCGCCAGCAGCTTGTCGGGGAATAAGGACACCATATATTTT. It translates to CASSLSGNKDTIYF.

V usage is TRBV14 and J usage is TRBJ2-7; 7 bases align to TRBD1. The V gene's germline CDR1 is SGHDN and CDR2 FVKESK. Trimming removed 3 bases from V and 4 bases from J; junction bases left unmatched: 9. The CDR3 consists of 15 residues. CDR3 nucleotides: TGTGCCAGCAGCCAGGGGACAGCGCGGCTTTACGAGCAGTACTTC. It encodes CASSQGTARLYEQYF.

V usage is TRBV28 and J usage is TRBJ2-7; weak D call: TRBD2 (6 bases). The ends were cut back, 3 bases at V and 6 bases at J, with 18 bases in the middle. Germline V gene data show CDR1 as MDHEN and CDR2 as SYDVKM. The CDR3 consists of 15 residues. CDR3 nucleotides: TGTGCCAGCAGTTTGTTAGGAGGGGAGTTCGGCGAGCAGTACTTC. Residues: CASSLLGGEFGEQYF.

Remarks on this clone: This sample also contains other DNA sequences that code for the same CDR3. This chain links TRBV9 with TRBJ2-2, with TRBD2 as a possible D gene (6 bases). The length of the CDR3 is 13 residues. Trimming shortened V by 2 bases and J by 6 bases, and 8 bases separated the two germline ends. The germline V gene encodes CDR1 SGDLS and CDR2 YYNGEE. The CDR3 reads CASSVGGPGELFF. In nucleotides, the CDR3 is TGTGCCAGCAGCGTCGGGGGTCCCGGGGAGCTGTTTTTT.